Presented here are 4 T cell receptor beta chains from one specimen sequenced in a study of cytomegalovirus exposure and HLA in healthy donors. Vbeta (60) and Jbeta (13) primers were used in the PCR. Clones were sequenced by immunoSEQ multiplex PCR, and TCRdb holds only the in-frame ones, with some missing. The table records 150,000 or so clones, 60% to 80% of them present only once. Sequences were obtained from PBMCs. These receptors all stem from a man aged 35-49 years in good health and CMV-seropositive.

The chain carries TRBV19 and TRBJ1-4, with D possibly being TRBD1 (6 bases). The V and J ends lost 10 bases and 7 bases respectively, with 22 bases between them. This CDR3 has 15 residues. Germline V gene lookup returns CDR1 LNHDA and CDR2 SQIVND (reference sequence). In DNA, the CDR3 is TGTGCCACCCTGGGAGACAGGCGGTTTTGTGAAAAACTGTTTTTT. Its protein is CATLGDRRFCEKLFF.

The rearrangement links TRBV14 to TRBJ2-2, with TRBD1 matching over 7 bases. The CDR3 is made up of 15 amino acids. Per germline, CDR1 SGHDN and CDR2 FVKESK. With 8 bases clipped from V and 6 bases from J, the junction kept 12 bases outside the gene matches. The CDR3 here is CASSRTRGIPGELFF. CDR3 DNA sequence: TGTGCCAGCTCCCGGACCAGGGGGATCCCCGGGGAGCTGTTTTTT.

The gene calls are TRBV28 and TRBJ1-1; TRBD1 agrees at 9 bases. V was clipped by 4 bases and J by 3 bases; unmatched bases: 0. Germline V gives CDR1 MDHEN, CDR2 SYDVKM. CDR3 length: 13 residues. This CDR3 reads CASSWTGDTEAFF. For the CDR3, the DNA is TGTGCCAGCAGTTGGACAGGGGACACTGAAGCTTTCTTT.

The chain uses TRBV7-9 and TRBJ2-5; perhaps TRBD2 as D (5 bases). V shed 2 bases and J shed 5 bases, with 9 bases lying between them. CDR3 length: 13 residues. Germline CDR1 SEHNR, CDR2 FQNEAQ (reference sequence). The CDR3 region has the DNA TGTGCCAGCAGCTTACGTGGACTCGAGACCCAGTACTTC. Protein product: CASSLRGLETQYF.